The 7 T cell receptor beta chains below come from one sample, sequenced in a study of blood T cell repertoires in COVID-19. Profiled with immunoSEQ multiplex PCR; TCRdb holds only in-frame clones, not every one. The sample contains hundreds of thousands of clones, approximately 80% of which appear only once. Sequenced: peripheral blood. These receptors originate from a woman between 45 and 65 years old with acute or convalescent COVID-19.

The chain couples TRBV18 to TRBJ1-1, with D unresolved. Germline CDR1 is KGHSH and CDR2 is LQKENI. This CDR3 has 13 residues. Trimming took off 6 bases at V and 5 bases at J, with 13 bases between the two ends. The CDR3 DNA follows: TGTGCCAGCTCCCCGGGTGGGAGAACTGAAGCTTTCTTT. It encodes CASSPGGRTEAFF.

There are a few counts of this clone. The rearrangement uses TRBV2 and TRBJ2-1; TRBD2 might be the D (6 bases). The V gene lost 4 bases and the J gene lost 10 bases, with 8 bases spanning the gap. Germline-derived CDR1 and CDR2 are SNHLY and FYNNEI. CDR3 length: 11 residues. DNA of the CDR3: TGTGCCAGCAGTGCCGGGAGCGAGCAGTTCTTC. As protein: CASSAGSEQFF.

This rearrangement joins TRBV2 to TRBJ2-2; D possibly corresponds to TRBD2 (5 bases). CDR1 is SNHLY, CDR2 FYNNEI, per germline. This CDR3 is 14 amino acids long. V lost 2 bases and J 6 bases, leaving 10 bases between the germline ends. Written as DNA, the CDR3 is TGTGCCAGCAGTGAATTGGGAGTCGCCGGGGAGCTGTTTTTT. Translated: CASSELGVAGELFF. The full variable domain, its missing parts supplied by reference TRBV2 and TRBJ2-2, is EPEVTQTPSHQVTQMGQEVILRCVPISNHLYFYWYRQILGQKVEFLVSFYNNEISEKSEIFDDQFSVERPDGSNFTLKIRSTKLEDSAMYFCASSELGVAGELFFGEGSRLTVL.

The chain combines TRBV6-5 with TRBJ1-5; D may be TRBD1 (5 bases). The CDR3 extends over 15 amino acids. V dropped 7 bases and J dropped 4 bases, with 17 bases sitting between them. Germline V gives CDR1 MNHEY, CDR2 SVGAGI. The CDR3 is CASKKGREGNQPQHF. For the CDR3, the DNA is TGTGCCAGCAAGAAAGGCAGGGAGGGGAATCAGCCCCAGCATTTT.

DNA for the CDR3: TGTGCCAGTAGTATAGGGAGGGGACTAGCGGAAAACATTCAGTACTTC. It yields the protein CASSIGRGLAENIQYF. V usage is TRBV19 and J usage is TRBJ2-4, with 11 bases fitting TRBD2. Trimming cost V 1 base and J 5 bases; bases outside gene matches: 4. The germline gives CDR1 LNHDA, CDR2 SQIVND (reference sequence). This CDR3 contains 16 residues.

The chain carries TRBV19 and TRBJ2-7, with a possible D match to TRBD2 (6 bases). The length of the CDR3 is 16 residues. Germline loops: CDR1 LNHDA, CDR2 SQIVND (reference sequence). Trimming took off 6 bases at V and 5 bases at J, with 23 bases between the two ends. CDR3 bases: TGTGCCAGTAGCGACGTGGGCCGGAGGGGAATGGACGAGCAGTACTTC. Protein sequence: CASSDVGRRGMDEQYF.

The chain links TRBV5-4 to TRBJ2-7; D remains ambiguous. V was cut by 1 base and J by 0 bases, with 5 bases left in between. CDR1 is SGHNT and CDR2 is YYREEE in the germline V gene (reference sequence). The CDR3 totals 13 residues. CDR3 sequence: CASSLFYSYEQYF. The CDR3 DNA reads TGTGCCAGCAGCTTGTTCTACTCCTACGAGCAGTACTTC.